The 19 T cell receptor beta chains below all came from one sample that was sequenced in a study of T cell changes during pregnancy in multiple sclerosis. Assay: immunoSEQ multiplex PCR; the TCRdb copy retains only in-frame clones and omits some. The sample carries 60,000 to 75,000 clones, just under 95% recorded once. Specimen: peripheral blood, collected in the second trimester of pregnancy. The receptors shown here come from a female donor with multiple sclerosis, enrolled in a pregnancy study.

The chain employs TRBV6-6 and TRBJ1-5, with D possibly being TRBD1 (6 bases). CDR3 length: 14 residues. Germline V lookup: CDR1 MNHNY, CDR2 SVGAGI (reference sequence). V was trimmed by 4 bases and J by 2 bases, leaving 9 bases between them. CDR3 loop: CASSSGVGNQPQHF. CDR3 coding DNA: TGTGCCAGCAGTTCAGGGGTGGGCAATCAGCCCCAGCATTTT.

The rearrangement joins TRBV6-1 to TRBJ1-3, with 7 bases that match TRBD1. This CDR3 is built from 15 residues. V was clipped by 9 bases and J by 0 bases; unmatched bases: 8. The germline V gene encodes CDR1 MNHNS and CDR2 SASEGT. This chain's CDR3 is CASEDRSISGNTIYF. In nucleotides, the CDR3 is TGTGCCAGTGAGGACAGGTCCATCTCTGGAAACACCATATATTTT.

The rearrangement links TRBV7-7 to TRBJ1-1; D call uncertain. The CDR3 covers 11 residues. CDR1 SSHAT and CDR2 FNYEAQ come from the germline V gene (reference sequence). Trimming removed 2 bases from V and 10 bases from J, with 8 bases in between. The CDR3: CASSLPGGAFF. In nucleotides, the CDR3 is TGTGCCAGCAGCTTACCCGGCGGAGCTTTCTTT.

The rearrangement links TRBV19 to TRBJ1-1; D gene uncertain. Germline CDR1 LNHDA, CDR2 SQIVND (reference sequence). The CDR3 is made up of 14 amino acids. The V gene lost 7 bases and the J gene lost 2 bases, with 14 bases spanning the gap. CDR3 in amino acids: CASKESATNTEAFF. The CDR3 nucleotides read TGTGCCAGTAAGGAGTCAGCTACCAACACTGAAGCTTTCTTT. Complete variable domain (other parts from reference TRBV19 and TRBJ1-1): DGGITQSPKYLFRKEGQNVTLSCEQNLNHDAMYWYRQDPGQGLRLIYYSQIVNDFQKGDIAEGYSVSREKKESFPLTVTSAQKNPTAFYLCASKESATNTEAFFGQGTRLTVV.

This chain connects TRBV7-8 to TRBJ2-1, with D unclear. Germline CDR1 is SGHVS and CDR2 is FQNEAQ. Trimming cost V 1 base and J 0 bases, with 10 bases left between them. This CDR3 comprises 16 residues. For the CDR3, the DNA is TGTGCCAGCAGCTTAGAATCTTGGAGCTCCTACAATGAGCAGTTCTTC. Its protein product is CASSLESWSSYNEQFF.

This chain joins TRBV7-2 and TRBJ2-7, with 10 bases identical to TRBD2. The CDR3 length is 13 residues. V gave up 6 bases and J gave up 5 bases; unmatched junction bases: 4. The germline gives CDR1 SGHTA, CDR2 FQGNSA. CDR3 sequence: CASRRGLADEQYF. The CDR3 DNA sequence: TGTGCCAGCAGACGTGGACTAGCGGACGAGCAGTACTTC.

The chain is built from TRBV21-1 and TRBJ2-7; TRBD1 reflects the table's D call only, with no check against the DNA. TRBV21-1 is recorded as a pseudogene. There are 15 residues in the CDR3. The CDR3 is CASPVDRGLGHEQYF. The CDR3 bases are TGTGCCAGCCCGGTAGACAGGGGGTTAGGGCACGAGCAGTACTTC.

The rearrangement uses TRBV5-1 and TRBJ2-4; the D gene is possibly TRBD1 (6 bases). Trimming took off 2 bases at V and 15 bases at J, with 12 bases between the two ends. CDR1 SGHRS and CDR2 YFSETQ come from the germline V gene. This CDR3 has 11 amino acids. CDR3 sequence reads: CASSFQGFLYF. The CDR3 coding sequence is TGCGCCAGCAGCTTTCAGGGGTTCTTGTACTTC.

V gene TRBV9 combines with J gene TRBJ1-4; D is uncertain. The CDR3 runs 15 residues. Looked up from germline, CDR1 is SGDLS and CDR2 is YYNGEE. The germline V and J ends were trimmed by 3 bases and 5 bases, with 14 bases remaining between them. DNA of the CDR3: TGTGCCAGCAGCGCCGAACAGCTACCAAATGAAAAACTGTTTTTT. Encoded protein: CASSAEQLPNEKLFF.

The chain couples TRBV19 to TRBJ1-3; D is undetermined. From germline, CDR1 is LNHDA and CDR2 SQIVND (reference sequence). V lost 3 bases and J lost 0, with 12 bases in between. The CDR3 spans 16 residues. CDR3 sequence (DNA): TGTGCCAGTAGTATCTCGCAGGTTTACTCTGGAAACACCATATATTTT. Residues: CASSISQVYSGNTIYF.

This sequence joins TRBV28 and TRBJ2-3, with TRBD1 matching 9 bases. Unmatched junction bases numbered 2, after V lost 1 base and J lost 0 bases. Germline V gene data show CDR1 as MDHEN and CDR2 as SYDVKM. The CDR3 totals 16 residues. Here the CDR3 reads CASSLYGTGSTDTQYF. In DNA form, the CDR3 reads TGTGCCAGCAGTTTATACGGGACAGGGAGCACAGATACGCAGTATTTT. The variable domain in full, with the rest retrieved from reference TRBV28 and TRBJ2-3, is DVKVTQSSRYLVKRTGEKVFLECVQDMDHENMFWYRQDPGLGLRLIYFSYDVKMKEKGDIPEGYSVSREKKERFSLILESASTNQTSMYLCASSLYGTGSTDTQYFGPGTRLTVL.

The chain combines TRBV4-3 with TRBJ1-1; D gene ambiguous. Germline CDR1 and CDR2: LGHNA and YSLEER. V lost 5 bases and J lost 0, with 13 bases in between. This CDR3 contains 15 residues. CDR3 bases: TGCGCCAGCAGCACAGACCCAAGCTTGAACACTGAAGCTTTCTTT. Translating gives CASSTDPSLNTEAFF.

The V and J genes are TRBV4-3 and TRBJ1-4; no firm D call. From germline, CDR1 is LGHNA and CDR2 YSLEER. The CDR3 totals 15 residues. V gave up 4 bases and J gave up 8 bases, with 17 bases separating them. DNA of the CDR3: TGCGCCAGCAGCCCCCGACCGGGAACGGGAGAAAAACTGTTTTTT. Its translation: CASSPRPGTGEKLFF.

The genes are TRBV5-1 and TRBJ2-5; D perhaps matches TRBD2 (6 bases). The J call could be wrong; TRBJ2-7 is a better fit for the DNA end. The CDR3 is made up of 15 amino acids. Per the germline V gene, CDR1 is SGHRS and CDR2 is YFSETQ. CDR3 nucleotide sequence: TGCGCCAGCAGCTTGAGGAGGGAGAGCTCCTACGAGCAGTACTTC. Translating it yields CASSLRRESSYEQYF.

CDR3 region: CASSARTGGSSEAFF. The CDR3 bases are TGTGCCAGCAGCGCGCGGACAGGGGGCTCTTCTGAAGCTTTCTTT. The V call is TRBV9, the J call TRBJ1-1, with 11 bases fitting TRBD1. J was trimmed by 6 bases and V by 3 bases; bases with no gene match: 7. This CDR3 contains 15 residues. Germline-derived CDR1 and CDR2 are SGDLS and YYNGEE.

The J gene is TRBJ2-1, the V gene TRBV2; 9 bases are a match to TRBD2. The J segment lost 5 bases and the V segment lost 8 bases, leaving 10 bases of the junction unmatched. Germline CDR1 reads SNHLY; CDR2 reads FYNNEI. This CDR3 is 15 amino acids long. For the CDR3, the DNA is TGTGCCAGCCTGGCCGGGGCGGGGGGGCACAATGAGCAGTTCTTC. Translating it yields CASLAGAGGHNEQFF.

The rearrangement uses TRBV11-2 and TRBJ2-5, with D possibly being TRBD1 (6 bases). Trimming took off 2 bases at V and 5 bases at J, with 12 bases between the two ends. This CDR3 has 14 amino acids. CDR1 is SGHAT and CDR2 is FQNNGV in the germline V gene. The CDR3 region has the DNA TGTGCCAGCAGCTTAAGCTTTACAGGGGAGACCCAGTACTTC. Translation gives CASSLSFTGETQYF.

The rearrangement joins TRBV6-1 to TRBJ1-4; D gene ambiguous. This CDR3 is built from 13 residues. The germline gives CDR1 MNHNS, CDR2 SASEGT. V lost 7 bases, J lost 8 bases, and 14 bases lay in between. The DNA for the CDR3 is TGTGCCAGCATGAGGGCGGTGGGGGAAAAACTGTTTTTT. This gives the protein CASMRAVGEKLFF.

This clone was recorded a few times. V is TRBV7-8 and J is TRBJ2-3; D gene ambiguous. V was pared by 2 bases and J by 1 base, with 4 bases between. CDR3 length equals 13 residues. Germline V gene data show CDR1 as SGHVS and CDR2 as FQNEAQ. The CDR3 sequence is CASSLYRTDTQYF. CDR3 bases: TGTGCCAGCAGCTTATATCGCACAGATACGCAGTATTTT.